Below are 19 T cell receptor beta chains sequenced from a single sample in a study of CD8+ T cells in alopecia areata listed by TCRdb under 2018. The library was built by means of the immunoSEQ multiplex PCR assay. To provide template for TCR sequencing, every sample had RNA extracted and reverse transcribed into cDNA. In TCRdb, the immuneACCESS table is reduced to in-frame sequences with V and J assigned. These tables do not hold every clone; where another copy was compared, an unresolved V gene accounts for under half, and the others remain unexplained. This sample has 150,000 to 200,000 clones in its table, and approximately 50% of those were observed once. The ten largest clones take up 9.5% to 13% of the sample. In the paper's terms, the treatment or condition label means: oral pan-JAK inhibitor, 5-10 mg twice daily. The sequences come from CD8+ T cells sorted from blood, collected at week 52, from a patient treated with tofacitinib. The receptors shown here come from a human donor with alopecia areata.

CDR3 sequence: CASSPGEPYEQYF. The CDR3 DNA reads as TGTGCCAGCTCACCAGGGGAGCCCTACGAGCAGTACTTC. The chain carries TRBV18 and TRBJ2-7, with D perhaps TRBD2 (5 bases). CDR1 is KGHSH and CDR2 is LQKENI in the germline V gene. The CDR3 contains 13 residues. Trimming took 2 bases from V and 2 from J, leaving 7 bases between them.

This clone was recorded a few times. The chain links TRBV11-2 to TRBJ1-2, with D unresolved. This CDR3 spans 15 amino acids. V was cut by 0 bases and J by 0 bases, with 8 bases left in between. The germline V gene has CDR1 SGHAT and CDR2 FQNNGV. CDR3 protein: CASSLDAETNYGYTF. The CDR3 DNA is TGTGCCAGCAGCTTAGACGCCGAGACTAACTATGGCTACACCTTC.

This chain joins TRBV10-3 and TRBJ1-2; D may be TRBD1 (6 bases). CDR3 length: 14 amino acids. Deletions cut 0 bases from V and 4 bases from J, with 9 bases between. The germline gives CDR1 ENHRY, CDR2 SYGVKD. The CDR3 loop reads CAISESTGSYGYTF. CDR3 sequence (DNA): TGTGCCATCAGTGAGTCTACAGGGTCCTATGGCTACACCTTC.

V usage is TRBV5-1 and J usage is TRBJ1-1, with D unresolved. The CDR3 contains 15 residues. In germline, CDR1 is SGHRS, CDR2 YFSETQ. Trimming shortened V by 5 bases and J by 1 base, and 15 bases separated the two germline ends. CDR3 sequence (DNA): TGCGCCAGCAGGTTTCTCAGGATAGGGAACACTGAAGCTTTCTTT. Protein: CASRFLRIGNTEAFF.

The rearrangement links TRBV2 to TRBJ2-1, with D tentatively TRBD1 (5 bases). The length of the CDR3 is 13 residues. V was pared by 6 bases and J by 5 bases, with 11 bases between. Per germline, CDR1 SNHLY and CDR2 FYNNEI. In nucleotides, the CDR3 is TGTGCCAGCAGCGGTCTCAGGGACAATGAGCAGTTCTTC. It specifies CASSGLRDNEQFF.

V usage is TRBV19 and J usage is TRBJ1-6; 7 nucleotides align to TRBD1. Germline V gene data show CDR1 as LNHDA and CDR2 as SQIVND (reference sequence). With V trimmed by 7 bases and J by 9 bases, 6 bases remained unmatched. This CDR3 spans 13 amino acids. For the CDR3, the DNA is TGTGCCAGTAATGAGGGGGCCGGTTCACCCCTCCACTTT. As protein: CASNEGAGSPLHF.

CDR3 amino acids: CASSLHRLDRADEQYF. The CDR3 coding sequence is TGTGCCAGCAGCCTACATCGGTTGGACAGGGCAGACGAGCAGTACTTC. The rearrangement joins TRBV11-1 to TRBJ2-7; TRBD1 matches 8 bases. The V segment lost 5 bases and the J segment 5 bases; nucleotides outside the gene matches: 14. The CDR3 totals 16 residues. Germline V gives CDR1 SGHAT, CDR2 FQDESV (reference sequence).

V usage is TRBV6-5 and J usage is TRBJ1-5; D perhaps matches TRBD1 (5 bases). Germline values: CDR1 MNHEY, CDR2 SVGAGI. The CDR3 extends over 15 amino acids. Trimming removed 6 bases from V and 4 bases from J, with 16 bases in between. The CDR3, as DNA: TGTGCCAGCAGCCCGAGTGCGGGGGTTAATCAGCCCCAGCATTTT. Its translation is CASSPSAGVNQPQHF.

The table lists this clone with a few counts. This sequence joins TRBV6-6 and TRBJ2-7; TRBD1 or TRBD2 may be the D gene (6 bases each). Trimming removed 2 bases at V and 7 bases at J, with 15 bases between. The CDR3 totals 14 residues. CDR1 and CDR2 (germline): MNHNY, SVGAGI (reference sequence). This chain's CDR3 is CASSYEGDSGEQYF. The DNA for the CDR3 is TGTGCCAGCAGTTACGAGGGGGACTCGGGGGAGCAGTACTTC.

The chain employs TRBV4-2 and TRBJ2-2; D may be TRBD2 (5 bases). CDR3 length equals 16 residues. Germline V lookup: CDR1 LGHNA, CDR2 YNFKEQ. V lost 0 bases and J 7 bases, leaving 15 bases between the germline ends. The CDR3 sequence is CASSQDREFAGGELFF. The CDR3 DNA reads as TGTGCCAGCAGCCAAGATCGGGAATTCGCGGGCGGGGAGCTGTTTTTT.

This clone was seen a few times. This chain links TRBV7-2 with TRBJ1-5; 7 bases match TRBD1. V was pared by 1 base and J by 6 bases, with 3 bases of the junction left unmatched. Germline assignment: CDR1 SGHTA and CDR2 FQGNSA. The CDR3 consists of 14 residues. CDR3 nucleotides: TGTGCCAGCAGCTTAGGACAGGGTGGTCAGCCCCAGCATTTT. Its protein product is CASSLGQGGQPQHF.

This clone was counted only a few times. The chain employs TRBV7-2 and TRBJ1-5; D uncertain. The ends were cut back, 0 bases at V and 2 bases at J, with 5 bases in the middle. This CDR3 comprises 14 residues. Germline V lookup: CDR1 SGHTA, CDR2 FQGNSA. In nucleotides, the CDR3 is TGTGCCAGCAGCTTAGCCTTCGGCAATCAGCCCCAGCATTTT. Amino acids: CASSLAFGNQPQHF.

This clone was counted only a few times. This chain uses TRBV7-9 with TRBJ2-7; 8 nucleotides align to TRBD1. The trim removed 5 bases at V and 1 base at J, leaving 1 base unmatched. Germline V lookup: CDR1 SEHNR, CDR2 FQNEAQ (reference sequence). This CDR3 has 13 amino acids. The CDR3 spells CASSGQGSYEQYF. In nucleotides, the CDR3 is TGTGCCAGCAGCGGACAGGGATCCTACGAGCAGTACTTC.

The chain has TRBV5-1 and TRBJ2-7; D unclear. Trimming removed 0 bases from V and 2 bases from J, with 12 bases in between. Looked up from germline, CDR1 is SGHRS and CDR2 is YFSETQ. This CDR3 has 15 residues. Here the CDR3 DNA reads TGCGCCAGCAGCTTGGAGACACTATCAACCTACGAGCAGTACTTC. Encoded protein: CASSLETLSTYEQYF.

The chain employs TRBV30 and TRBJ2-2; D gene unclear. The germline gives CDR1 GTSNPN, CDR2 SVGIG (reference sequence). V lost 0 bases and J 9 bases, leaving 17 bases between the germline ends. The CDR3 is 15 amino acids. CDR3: CAWSVQRRSGRELFF. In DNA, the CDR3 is TGTGCCTGGAGTGTACAGCGCAGGTCCGGGCGGGAGCTGTTTTTT.

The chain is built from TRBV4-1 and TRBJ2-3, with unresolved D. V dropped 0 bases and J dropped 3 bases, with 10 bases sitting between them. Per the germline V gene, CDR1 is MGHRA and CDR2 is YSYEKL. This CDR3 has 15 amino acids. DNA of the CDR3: TGCGCCAGCAGCCAAGAACCAGCGAGTACAGATACGCAGTATTTT. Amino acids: CASSQEPASTDTQYF.

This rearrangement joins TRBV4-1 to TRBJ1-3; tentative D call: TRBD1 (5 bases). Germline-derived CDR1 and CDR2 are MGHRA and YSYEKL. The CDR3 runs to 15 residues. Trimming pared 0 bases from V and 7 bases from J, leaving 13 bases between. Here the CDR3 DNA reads TGCGCCAGCAGCCAAGATGGGAGGGGAGGCAACACCATATATTTT. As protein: CASSQDGRGGNTIYF.

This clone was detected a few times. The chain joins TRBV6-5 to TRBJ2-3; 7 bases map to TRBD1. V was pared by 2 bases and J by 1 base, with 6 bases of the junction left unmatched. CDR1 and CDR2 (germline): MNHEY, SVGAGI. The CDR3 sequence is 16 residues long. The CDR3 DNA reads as TGTGCCAGCAGTTACCTAGGGGGCGCGGGCACAGATACGCAGTATTTT. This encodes CASSYLGGAGTDTQYF.

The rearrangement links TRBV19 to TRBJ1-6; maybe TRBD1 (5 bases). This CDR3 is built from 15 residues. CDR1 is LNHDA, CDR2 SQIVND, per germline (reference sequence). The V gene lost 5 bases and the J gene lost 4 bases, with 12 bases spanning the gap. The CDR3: CASSSGTGYNSPLHF. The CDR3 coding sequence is TGTGCCAGTAGTTCGGGGACCGGGTATAATTCACCCCTCCACTTT. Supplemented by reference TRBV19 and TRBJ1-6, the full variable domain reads DGGITQSPKYLFRKEGQNVTLSCEQNLNHDAMYWYRQDPGQGLRLIYYSQIVNDFQKGDIAEGYSVSREKKESFPLTVTSAQKNPTAFYLCASSSGTGYNSPLHFGNGTRLTVT.